The clone carrying this T cell receptor (beta chain) was counted a few times. The antigen remains unidentified. From germline, CDR1 is SGHVS and CDR2 FNYEAQ. The CDR3 is 13 residues long. Trimming removed 5 bases from V and 3 bases from J, with 8 bases in between. As to treatment: about 20 received Ad26.COV2.S at low or high dose, single or two shots; 5 received placebo; per-sample allocation not given. Sample collection was performed on day 63 after the first vaccine or placebo injection. The sample comes from a study of Ad26.COV2.S vaccination and SARS-CoV-2 variants. Findings of the study overall: Ad26.COV2.S recipients had broader spike-specific TCRs (P = 0.0014). Across vaccine and placebo recipients, the breadth of non-spike TCRs was similar.

The repertoire was sequenced with immunoSEQ multiplex PCR; TCRdb's copy has only in-frame clones and lacks some. The data contain approximately 480,000 clones, around nine tenths of them singletons. V gene TRBV7-6 combines with J gene TRBJ1-3; D unresolved. Material: peripheral blood, obtained in a trial of Ad26.COV2.S vaccine versus placebo. This receptor was obtained from a person aged 18-60 years who received the Ad26.COV2.S COVID-19 vaccine or a placebo. The CDR3 is CASSPDVGNTIYF. The CDR3 DNA reads as TGTGCCAGCAGCCCGGACGTTGGAAACACCATATATTTT. Using reference TRBV7-6 and TRBJ1-3 for the parts outside the CDR3, the full variable domain is GAGVSQSPRYKVTKRGQDVALRCDPISGHVSLYWYRQALGQGPEFLTYFNYEAQQDKSGLPNDRFSAERPEGSISTLTIQRTEQRDSAMYRCASSPDVGNTIYFGEGSWLTVV.